The rows below give T cell receptor beta chains drawn from one sample of a study of cytomegalovirus exposure and HLA in healthy donors. Assay: immunoSEQ multiplex PCR; the TCRdb copy retains only in-frame clones and omits some. The sample has about 110,000 clones; more than 70% are singletons. Sequencing input: PBMCs. These receptors were obtained from a woman aged 18-30 years in good health and CMV-seronegative. Both conserved end residues are part of each CDR3. A D gene is named only where the DNA matches it firmly. The size entry is marked missing in some rows and otherwise reads once, few, many or a size class.

v_gene	abundance	j_gene	d_gene	CDR3aa	CDR3nt
TRBV18	.	TRBJ2-3	TRBD1	CASSTTQTGARTDTQYF	TGTGCCAGCTCAACGACACAGACAGGGGCTCGCACAGATACGCAGTATTTT
TRBV29-1	.	TRBJ2-2	TRBD1	CSVPGQGDTGELFF	TGCAGCGTCCCCGGACAGGGCGACACCGGGGAGCTGTTTTTT
TRBV15	once	TRBJ2-1	.	CATSRDSRGPVFF	TGTGCCACCAGCAGAGATTCGAGAGGTCCCGTGTTCTTC
TRBV27	.	TRBJ2-7	TRBD2	CASSSPTSGDYGQYF	TGTGCCAGCAGTTCCCCGACTAGCGGGGACTACGGGCAGTACTTC
TRBV29-1	.	TRBJ2-1	TRBD1	CSVEGDRDNEQFF	TGCAGCGTTGAAGGGGACAGAGACAATGAGCAGTTCTTC
TRBV7-9	once	TRBJ2-1	TRBD2	CASSSRLAGDLVDEQFF	TGTGCCAGCAGCTCGCGACTAGCGGGAGACCTAGTGGATGAGCAGTTCTTC
TRBV5-1	.	TRBJ1-4	.	CASSLRGTDEKLFF	TGCGCCAGCAGCTTAAGGGGAACAGATGAAAAACTGTTTTTT
TRBV27	.	TRBJ2-7	TRBD2	CASSRPGGEQYF	TGTGCCAGCAGCCGACCGGGGGGCGAGCAGTACTTC
TRBV9	once	TRBJ1-2	TRBD1	CASSVGDRWYYGYTF	TGTGCCAGCAGCGTAGGGGACAGGTGGTACTATGGCTACACCTTC
TRBV6-6	once	TRBJ1-1	.	CASSPVGGPMNTEAFF	TGTGCCAGCAGTCCAGTTGGGGGCCCGATGAACACTGAAGCTTTCTTT
TRBV20-1	few	TRBJ2-7	TRBD1	CRPGQGNEQYF	TGCAGACCGGGACAGGGGAACGAGCAGTACTTC
TRBV9	.	TRBJ2-2	.	CASSGAGGLTGELFF	TGTGCCAGCAGCGGTGCCGGGGGGCTCACCGGGGAGCTGTTTTTT